One and the same sample provided the 25 T cell receptor beta chains below, sequenced in a study of OX40 agonist ivuxolimab in advanced cancers. Assay: immunoSEQ multiplex PCR; the TCRdb copy retains only in-frame clones and omits some. The sample contains approximately 82,000 clones, over 70% of which appear only once. The sequencing used CD4+ or CD8+ T cells sorted from blood, collected in a trial of the OX40 agonist ivuxolimab. These receptor sequences come from an adult with an advanced solid tumor such as melanoma, head and neck, liver or kidney cancer.

V usage is TRBV7-9 and J usage is TRBJ2-2, with 10 bases lining up with TRBD1. Germline V gene data show CDR1 as SEHNR and CDR2 as FQNEAQ (reference sequence). Trimming at V came to 4 bases and at J to 5 bases, leaving 4 bases not matched to a gene. The CDR3 totals 15 residues. The CDR3 spells CASSSGTGATGELFF. The CDR3 DNA reads TGTGCCAGCAGCTCAGGGACAGGGGCAACCGGGGAGCTGTTTTTT.

Regarding this clone: The junction and the germline gene differ at one end; a read error may be behind it. The chain recombines TRBV10-2 with TRBJ2-2; D is uncertain. CDR1 is WSHSY and CDR2 is SAAADI in the germline V gene. CDR3 length equals 11 residues. CDR3 sequence reads: CASRDTRELFF. In DNA form, the CDR3 reads TGCGCCAGCAGAGACACCCGGGAGCTGTTTTTT.

With regard to this clone: At the DNA level, this CDR3 is encoded by other sequences in the same sample as well. The V and J genes are TRBV18 and TRBJ2-5, with a tentative D call TRBD2 (5 bases). Trimming cost V 3 bases and J 3 bases, with 8 bases left between them. The CDR3 runs to 13 residues. The germline gives CDR1 KGHSH, CDR2 LQKENI. In DNA, the CDR3 is TGTGCCAGCTCACCTGGACTTAAAGAGACCCAGTACTTC. It is translated as CASSPGLKETQYF.

The chain combines TRBV27 with TRBJ1-4; possibly TRBD1 for D (5 bases). V lost 5 bases and J 5 bases, leaving 9 bases between the germline ends. The CDR3 is 13 residues long. Germline CDR1 MNHEY, CDR2 SMNVEV (reference sequence). The CDR3 protein is CASSPGWNEKLFF. The CDR3 region has the DNA TGTGCCAGCAGTCCAGGGTGGAATGAAAAACTGTTTTTT.

This clone was seen a few times. The chain joins TRBV9 to TRBJ2-3, with 10 bases lining up with TRBD2. CDR3 length: 18 amino acids. From germline, CDR1 is SGDLS and CDR2 YYNGEE. V trimming: 0 bases; J trimming: 2 bases; junction bases outside the gene matches: 9. The CDR3 sequence is CASSVGVAGGSYTDTQYF. DNA for the CDR3: TGTGCCAGCAGCGTAGGGGTAGCGGGGGGATCATACACAGATACGCAGTATTTT.

The genes are TRBV10-3 and TRBJ2-1; weak D call: TRBD2 (5 bases). V was trimmed by 2 bases and J by 6 bases, leaving 14 bases between them. The CDR3 length is 15 residues. The germline gives CDR1 ENHRY, CDR2 SYGVKD. DNA of the CDR3: TGTGCCATCAGTGAGCTACGCGGGTCGATCAATGAGCAGTTCTTC. It translates to CAISELRGSINEQFF.

V gene TRBV10-3 combines with J gene TRBJ2-7; D is perhaps TRBD1 (7 bases). V was shortened by 10 bases and J by 0 bases, with 16 bases between the two germline ends. Germline V gives CDR1 ENHRY, CDR2 SYGVKD. The CDR3 is made up of 14 amino acids. In DNA, the CDR3 is TGTGCCACCCGGCCGGGGGACAGCTCCTACGAGCAGTACTTC. It translates to CATRPGDSSYEQYF.

The chain links TRBV12-5 to TRBJ2-5; the match to TRBD1 covers 8 bases. The CDR3 has 18 residues. Trimming cost V 6 bases and J 5 bases; bases outside gene matches: 20. The V gene's germline CDR1 is LGHNT and CDR2 FRNRAP. CDR3 sequence: CASGPNSGQGNFWETQYF. Here the CDR3 DNA reads TGTGCTAGTGGACCGAACTCCGGACAGGGTAATTTTTGGGAGACCCAGTACTTC.

The chain couples TRBV2 to TRBJ2-7, with 8 bases matching TRBD1. Germline V lookup: CDR1 SNHLY, CDR2 FYNNEI. The CDR3 contains 16 residues. V lost 5 bases, J lost 1 base, and 10 bases stayed unmatched. The CDR3 loop is CASSNPPGGGSYEQYF. CDR3 nucleotide sequence: TGTGCCAGCAGTAACCCCCCAGGGGGCGGTTCCTACGAGCAGTACTTC.

The CDR3 nucleotides are TGTGCCATCAGCTATCCGGGAGGTTCCCTAGGTGGCTACACCTTC. The encoded protein is CAISYPGGSLGGYTF. This chain joins TRBV10-3 and TRBJ1-2; no clear D gene. Germline V gives CDR1 ENHRY, CDR2 SYGVKD. The CDR3 has 15 amino acids. Trimming pared 6 bases from V and 7 bases from J, leaving 21 bases between.

The table lists this clone with a count of one. V is TRBV7-9 and J is TRBJ1-4; D is perhaps TRBD1 (6 bases). V lost 4 bases to trimming and J lost 8 bases, with 20 bases between them. The CDR3 has 16 amino acids. Germline CDR1 is SEHNR and CDR2 is FQNEAQ (reference sequence). The CDR3, as DNA: TGTGCCAGCAGCTCCTGGGAGGACAGCGCGGGCGAAAAACTGTTTTTT. Its protein is CASSSWEDSAGEKLFF.

The sample holds one count of this clone. The rearrangement joins TRBV5-4 to TRBJ2-2; 9 nucleotides align to TRBD2. Per the germline V gene, CDR1 is SGHNT and CDR2 is YYREEE (reference sequence). CDR3 length: 17 amino acids. J gave up 0 bases and V 5 bases, and 8 bases lay outside the gene matches. The CDR3 region is CASSRSSGATNTGELFF. CDR3 nucleotide sequence: TGTGCCAGCAGTCGGTCTAGCGGGGCTACGAACACCGGGGAGCTGTTTTTT.

This rearrangement joins TRBV5-1 to TRBJ2-5, with 8 bases fitting TRBD2. The CDR3 sequence is 15 residues long. Looked up from germline, CDR1 is SGHRS and CDR2 is YFSETQ. V lost 3 bases to trimming and J lost 3 bases; unmatched junction nucleotides: 7. CDR3 coding DNA: TGCGCCAGCAGCTCGCGGGGGGCCGCGGAAGAGACCCAGTACTTC. Residues: CASSSRGAAEETQYF.

The chain uses TRBV5-1 and TRBJ2-2; 9 nucleotides line up with TRBD2. The CDR3 totals 15 residues. Germline trimming cut 6 bases from V and 4 bases from J; bases unmatched to any gene: 7. CDR1 and CDR2 from the germline V gene are SGHRS and YFSETQ. CDR3 DNA: TGCGCCAGCAAACCCGGGACTAGCATCACCGGGGAGCTGTTTTTT. Its translation: CASKPGTSITGELFF. Together with reference TRBV5-1 and TRBJ2-2, the CDR3 gives the full variable domain: KAGVTQTPRYLIKTRGQQVTLSCSPISGHRSVSWYQQTPGQGLQFLFEYFSETQRNKGNFPGRFSGRQFSNSRSEMNVSTLELGDSALYLCASKPGTSITGELFFGEGSRLTVL.

This clone was observed a few times. V usage is TRBV27 and J usage is TRBJ2-1, with a weak D call TRBD1 (6 bases). CDR1 is MNHEY and CDR2 is SMNVEV in the germline V gene (reference sequence). The CDR3 consists of 17 residues. Trimming shortened V by 6 bases and J by 4 bases, and 22 bases separated the two germline ends. The CDR3 region is CASRGGWGQRFYNEQFF. CDR3 nucleotides: TGTGCCAGCAGAGGGGGTTGGGGACAACGCTTTTACAATGAGCAGTTCTTC.

This chain connects TRBV5-1 to TRBJ2-2, with D tentatively TRBD2 (5 bases). The CDR3 has 15 amino acids. V lost 7 bases, J lost 4 bases, and 17 bases lay in between. Per the germline V gene, CDR1 is SGHRS and CDR2 is YFSETQ. As DNA, the CDR3 is TGCGCCAGCTCAACACTAGACGGTGGCACCGGGGAGCTGTTTTTT. Translated: CASSTLDGGTGELFF.

The gene calls are TRBV5-4 and TRBJ2-3, with D perhaps given as TRBD1 or TRBD2 (5 bases each). The CDR3 runs 13 residues. Germline assignment: CDR1 SGHNT and CDR2 YYREEE (reference sequence). The V gene lost 4 bases and the J gene lost 3 bases, with 9 bases spanning the gap. Here the CDR3 reads CASSRDATDTQYF. The CDR3 DNA reads TGTGCCAGCAGCCGGGACGCTACAGATACGCAGTATTTT.

The chain carries TRBV28 and TRBJ1-1, with 10 nucleotides matching TRBD1. CDR1 MDHEN and CDR2 SYDVKM come from the germline V gene. The CDR3 is 15 residues long. Losses at the gene ends were 8 bases for V and 5 bases for J; bases not matched to a gene: 11. The CDR3 here is CASRPTGGMRTEAFF. The CDR3 nucleotides are TGTGCCAGCCGGCCGACAGGGGGCATGAGAACTGAAGCTTTCTTT.

The chain links TRBV5-6 to TRBJ1-4; D remains ambiguous. V lost 1 base and J 0 bases, leaving 4 bases between the germline ends. The length of the CDR3 is 14 residues. The germline CDR1 and CDR2 sequences are SGHDT and YYEEEE. CDR3 region: CASSLFSTNEKLFF. Here the CDR3 DNA reads TGTGCCAGCAGCTTGTTTTCAACTAATGAAAAACTGTTTTTT.

This chain connects TRBV13 to TRBJ1-1; D is unresolved. The germline gives CDR1 PRHDT, CDR2 FYEKMQ (reference sequence). This CDR3 region has 14 residues. V gave up 5 bases and J gave up 5 bases, with 15 bases separating them. The CDR3 here is CASSMRSRQTEAFF. CDR3 in DNA: TGTGCCAGCAGCATGCGGTCGCGACAAACTGAAGCTTTCTTT.

The V call is TRBV10-2, the J call TRBJ2-7; D not resolved. V lost 3 bases and J 3 bases, leaving 12 bases between the germline ends. CDR3 length: 14 residues. CDR1 and CDR2 (germline): WSHSY, SAAADI. The CDR3 sequence: CASSETTYDYEQYF. DNA for the CDR3: TGCGCCAGCAGTGAAACAACCTACGACTACGAGCAGTACTTC.

The rearrangement joins TRBV11-2 to TRBJ2-1, with 10 bases lining up with TRBD2. Germline loops: CDR1 SGHAT, CDR2 FQNNGV. The CDR3 contains 14 residues. The ends lost 4 bases at V and 6 bases at J; junction bases unmatched: 3. This chain's CDR3 is CASSSLAGRNEQFF. CDR3 coding DNA: TGTGCCAGCAGCTCACTAGCGGGACGCAATGAGCAGTTCTTC. The full variable domain, completed using reference TRBV11-2 and TRBJ2-1, is EAGVAQSPRYKIIEKRQSVAFWCNPISGHATLYWYQQILGQGPKLLIQFQNNGVVDDSQLPKDRFSAERLKGVDSTLKIQPAKLEDSAVYLCASSSLAGRNEQFFGPGTRLTVL.

V and J are TRBV29-1 and TRBJ2-2; TRBD1 might be the D (6 bases). The germline V gene has CDR1 SQVTM and CDR2 ANQGSEA. Trimming pared 6 bases from V and 10 bases from J, leaving 21 bases between. The CDR3 is 14 amino acids. CDR3 protein: CSVLFGTTGEELFF. The CDR3 DNA is TGCAGCGTCCTCTTCGGGACAACTGGCGAGGAGCTGTTTTTT.

CDR3 sequence (DNA): TGCGCCAGCAGCCAAGATCCAGGTAAGGCGGCTAACTATGGCTACACCTTC. This translates into CASSQDPGKAANYGYTF. The chain carries TRBV4-1 and TRBJ1-2; no firm D call. Trimming shortened V by 0 bases and J by 0 bases, and 14 bases separated the two germline ends. CDR3 length: 17 amino acids. In germline, CDR1 is MGHRA, CDR2 YSYEKL.

The V and J genes are TRBV10-2 and TRBJ1-2; 7 nucleotides line up with TRBD1. This CDR3 has 11 amino acids. With V trimmed by 8 bases and J by 7 bases, 4 bases remained unmatched. The V gene's germline CDR1 is WSHSY and CDR2 SAAADI. CDR3: CASRQGGGYTF. The CDR3 nucleotides read TGCGCCAGCCGACAGGGTGGTGGCTACACCTTC.